This paragraph reports one T cell receptor beta chain. One junction end does not reproduce the germline sequence, and a read error may be involved. TCRdb redid the calling of the 5' RACE reads with MiXCR, one entry per CDR3 protein. The table has about 96,000 distinct CDR3 sequences, approximately 15% seen once. The data originate from a study of T cells of healthy individuals. Germline V lookup: CDR1 MNHEY, CDR2 SMNVEV (reference sequence). The CDR3 has 13 residues. The chain combines TRBV27 with TRBJ1-5; D possibly corresponds to TRBD1 (5 bases). This clonotype was sampled from a human donor in good health. CDR3 sequence (DNA): TGTGCCAGCAGGGAGGGGAGCAATCAGCCCCAGCTTTTT. The encoded protein is CASREGSNQPQLF.